The 30 T cell receptor beta chains below were found in one sample sequenced in a study of shared clonotypes between healthy human individuals. Cells designated naive CD8 were CD45RO-negative and were positively selected for CCR7, with terminally differentiated effector memory CD45RA+ cells excluded. The protocol was immunoSEQ multiplex PCR, while the TCRdb copy is restricted to in-frame clones and leaves out a portion. This sample has millions of clones, with under 95% found just once. Input material: naive CD8+ T cells from PBMCs. These receptors were taken from a young man in good health. Some clones in this sample may be carry-over from other donors' samples.

V is TRBV18 and J is TRBJ2-7; no firm D call. This CDR3 region has 13 residues. Trimming pared 2 bases from V and 1 base from J, leaving 6 bases between. Per the germline V gene, CDR1 is KGHSH and CDR2 is LQKENI. This chain's CDR3 is CASSPVYSYEQYF. CDR3 coding DNA: TGTGCCAGCTCACCAGTCTATTCCTACGAGCAGTACTTC. The full variable domain, with the rest looked up from reference TRBV18 and TRBJ2-7, is NAGVMQNPRHLVRRRGQEARLRCSPMKGHSHVYWYRQLPEEGLKFMVYLQKENIIDESGMPKERFSAEFPKEGPSILRIQQVVRGDSAAYFCASSPVYSYEQYFGPGTRLTVT.

Points on this clone: The sample holds other DNA sequences that translate to the same CDR3. V and J are TRBV7-6 and TRBJ2-1; no clear D. This CDR3 comprises 15 residues. The V gene's germline CDR1 is SGHVS and CDR2 FNYEAQ. With 1 base removed from V and 0 bases from J, the gap between germline ends came to 7 bases. CDR3 residues: CASSLVGSSYNEQFF. CDR3 nucleotides: TGTGCCAGCAGCTTAGTTGGCAGCTCCTACAATGAGCAGTTCTTC.

The V and J genes are TRBV29-1 and TRBJ2-7, with a possible D match to TRBD1 (7 bases). V shed 7 bases and J shed 2 bases, with 21 bases lying between them. Germline V lookup: CDR1 SQVTM, CDR2 ANQGSEA. This CDR3 is 15 amino acids long. The CDR3 DNA follows: TGCAGCGCCGTTGGCCAGGGGGGCCCAACCTACGAGCAGTACTTC. Translated, it gives CSAVGQGGPTYEQYF.

This rearrangement joins TRBV4-1 to TRBJ2-1, with no clear D. The germline gives CDR1 MGHRA, CDR2 YSYEKL. The CDR3 consists of 13 residues. The V and J ends lost 0 bases and 4 bases respectively, with 4 bases between them. The CDR3 DNA reads as TGCGCCAGCAGCCAAGAGAGGTACAATGAGCAGTTCTTC. Translating it yields CASSQERYNEQFF.

The chain has TRBV4-1 and TRBJ2-3; no firm D call. Germline V CDR1 and CDR2: MGHRA, YSYEKL. Trimming took 0 bases from V and 6 from J, leaving 10 bases between them. This CDR3 contains 14 residues. The CDR3 DNA is TGCGCCAGCAGCCAAGATGGTTCAGTTGATACGCAGTATTTT. Protein product: CASSQDGSVDTQYF.

This clone was counted a few times. The chain is built from TRBV11-2 and TRBJ1-1, with D uncertain. Germline assignment: CDR1 SGHAT and CDR2 FQNNGV. The CDR3 is made up of 13 amino acids. The V end was cut by 1 base, the J end by 6 bases, with 9 bases between. The CDR3 is CASSLGKGPEAFF. DNA of the CDR3: TGTGCCAGCAGCTTAGGTAAGGGCCCTGAAGCTTTCTTT.

This clone was seen a single time. The chain has TRBV4-3 and TRBJ2-7, with D tentatively TRBD1 (6 bases). Trimming removed 4 bases at V and 2 bases at J, with 18 bases between. The CDR3 consists of 16 residues. Looked up from germline, CDR1 is LGHNA and CDR2 is YSLEER. CDR3 DNA: TGCGCCAGCAGCCCAAAAGGGGGTGCTCTGACCTACGAGCAGTACTTC. Translation: CASSPKGGALTYEQYF.

V gene TRBV27 combines with J gene TRBJ1-1, with 8 bases lining up with TRBD1. The CDR3 is 16 amino acids. Germline V gene sequence: CDR1 MNHEY, CDR2 SMNVEV (reference sequence). The V segment lost 5 bases and the J segment 0 bases; nucleotides outside the gene matches: 8. CDR3 nucleotide sequence: TGTGCCAGCAGTCCCCGGACAGGGATCATGAACACTGAAGCTTTCTTT. Translating it yields CASSPRTGIMNTEAFF.

The chain is built from TRBV7-6 and TRBJ2-3; D unresolved. Trimming removed 0 bases from V and 11 bases from J, with 9 bases in between. This CDR3 has 12 amino acids. Germline values: CDR1 SGHVS, CDR2 FNYEAQ. As DNA, the CDR3 is TGTGCCAGCAGCTTAGCGTGGGGAAGGCAGTATTTT. This codes for CASSLAWGRQYF.

The V gene is TRBV28, the J gene TRBJ1-5; a possible D gene is TRBD1 (6 bases). The CDR3 totals 19 residues. Germline CDR1 and CDR2: MDHEN and SYDVKM. V was cut by 6 bases and J by 0 bases, with 24 bases left in between. CDR3 coding DNA: TGTGCCAGCAGGCAATTCAGCTGGACAGTTGATTATAGCAATCAGCCCCAGCATTTT. This gives the protein CASRQFSWTVDYSNQPQHF.

The genes are TRBV6-1 and TRBJ1-4, with D unresolved. Germline V gene data show CDR1 as MNHNS and CDR2 as SASEGT. This CDR3 has 16 amino acids. V lost 0 bases and J lost 0, with 8 bases in between. DNA for the CDR3: TGTGCCAGCAGTGAAGCGGAGGTTGCAACTAATGAAAAACTGTTTTTT. It translates to CASSEAEVATNEKLFF.

The rearrangement joins TRBV9 to TRBJ2-2; no clear D. CDR1 SGDLS and CDR2 YYNGEE come from the germline V gene. The CDR3 runs to 16 residues. Deletions cut 3 bases from V and 1 base from J, with 13 bases between. The CDR3 is CASSAGWTGNTGELFF. The CDR3 DNA reads TGTGCCAGCAGCGCCGGGTGGACGGGGAACACCGGGGAGCTGTTTTTT.

V is TRBV2 and J is TRBJ1-2; the D is unclear. V lost 6 bases and J 3 bases, leaving 17 bases between the germline ends. The CDR3 extends over 15 amino acids. Germline loops: CDR1 SNHLY, CDR2 FYNNEI. The CDR3 DNA reads as TGTGCCAGCAGCCGCCGGGCCCCCGGGGACTATGGCTACACCTTC. It translates to CASSRRAPGDYGYTF.

This chain connects TRBV5-1 to TRBJ2-1; 13 nucleotides match TRBD2. CDR3 length: 18 residues. V dropped 3 bases and J dropped 0; count of bases not matched to a gene: 6. Per germline, CDR1 SGHRS and CDR2 YFSETQ. CDR3 nucleotide sequence: TGCGCCAGCAGCTCAGGACTAGCGGGGGAGAGCTCCTACAATGAGCAGTTCTTC. It specifies CASSSGLAGESSYNEQFF.

The chain links TRBV11-2 to TRBJ2-7; 9 nucleotides align to TRBD1. The CDR3 consists of 15 residues. From germline, CDR1 is SGHAT and CDR2 FQNNGV. V was clipped by 3 bases and J by 3 bases; unmatched bases: 6. DNA of the CDR3: TGTGCCAGCAGCTTTACAGGGGGCGTAGGCTACGAGCAGTACTTC. Its translation is CASSFTGGVGYEQYF.

For this clone: This specimen includes other DNA sequences encoding the same CDR3. The V gene is TRBV15, the J gene TRBJ2-7, with unresolved D. The length of the CDR3 is 14 residues. Trimming removed 3 bases at V and 0 bases at J, with 9 bases between. Germline CDR1 is LNHNV and CDR2 is YYDKDF (reference sequence). The CDR3 bases are TGTGCCACCAGCAGGCCTCGAAGCTCCTACGAGCAGTACTTC. This translates into CATSRPRSSYEQYF. Drawing the rest from reference TRBV15 and TRBJ2-7, the complete variable domain is DAMVIQNPRYQVTQFGKPVTLSCSQTLNHNVMYWYQQKSSQAPKLLFHYYDKDFNNEADTPDNFQSRRPNTSFCFLDIRSPGLGDTAMYLCATSRPRSSYEQYFGPGTRLTVT.

The V call is TRBV5-6, the J call TRBJ2-5; 8 bases line up with TRBD2. The end of the DNA aligns better with TRBJ2-7, so the J call may be wrong. The CDR3 sequence is 14 residues long. Germline values: CDR1 SGHDT, CDR2 YYEEEE. The CDR3 is CASSSGLVVHEQYF. The CDR3, as DNA: TGTGCCAGCAGCTCGGGACTAGTCGTCCACGAGCAGTACTTC.

This chain uses TRBV7-9 with TRBJ1-5; D unresolved. V shed 1 base and J shed 2 bases, with 6 bases lying between them. CDR3 length: 14 residues. Germline CDR1 SEHNR, CDR2 FQNEAQ (reference sequence). The chain's CDR3 is CASSLGIGNQPQHF. In DNA form, the CDR3 reads TGTGCCAGCAGCTTAGGTATAGGCAATCAGCCCCAGCATTTT.

The chain is built from TRBV6-6 and TRBJ2-1, with TRBD1 as a possible D gene (5 bases). Per germline, CDR1 MNHNY and CDR2 SVGAGI (reference sequence). V was clipped by 0 bases and J by 7 bases, with 13 bases between them. This CDR3 has 15 residues. CDR3 sequence: CASSYSRQGENEQFF. CDR3 sequence (DNA): TGTGCCAGCAGTTACTCGAGGCAGGGCGAGAATGAGCAGTTCTTC.

The V gene is TRBV7-8, the J gene TRBJ2-3, with D possibly being TRBD2 (6 bases). V was trimmed by 3 bases and J by 1 base, leaving 23 bases between them. The CDR3 length is 19 residues. Germline V CDR1 and CDR2: SGHVS, FQNEAQ. CDR3 sequence: CASSLPGAGTKLGTDTQYF. DNA for the CDR3: TGTGCCAGCAGCTTGCCTGGGGCGGGAACGAAACTCGGCACAGATACGCAGTATTTT.

The chain uses TRBV19 and TRBJ2-7, with 7 bases that match TRBD2. Unmatched junction bases numbered 8, after V lost 5 bases and J lost 4 bases. Per the germline V gene, CDR1 is LNHDA and CDR2 is SQIVND (reference sequence). CDR3 size: 14 residues. DNA of the CDR3: TGTGCCAGTAGTCTCGGACTAGACTTTTACGAGCAGTACTTC. Translation gives CASSLGLDFYEQYF.

Here the CDR3 reads CASSESTGSHSGANVLTF. As DNA, the CDR3 is TGTGCCAGCAGTGAATCTACAGGGAGTCACTCTGGGGCCAACGTCCTGACTTTC. The chain combines TRBV6-1 with TRBJ2-6; D possibly corresponds to TRBD1 (6 bases). The CDR3 is made up of 18 amino acids. With 2 bases removed from V and 0 bases from J, the gap between germline ends came to 14 bases. Germline V lookup: CDR1 MNHNS, CDR2 SASEGT.

This chain joins TRBV15 and TRBJ2-1, with a weak D call TRBD2 (6 bases). Trimming cost V 2 bases and J 8 bases, with 19 bases left between them. The CDR3 totals 16 residues. Germline CDR1 LNHNV, CDR2 YYDKDF (reference sequence). CDR3 in DNA: TGTGCCACCAGCAGACTTCCTAGCGAGGTGGGCGATGAGCAGTTCTTC. Protein: CATSRLPSEVGDEQFF.

The chain uses TRBV28 and TRBJ2-7, with 11 bases matching TRBD1. Trimming took 11 bases from V and 5 from J; bases not matched to a gene: 11. Germline loops: CDR1 MDHEN, CDR2 SYDVKM. This CDR3 region has 14 residues. DNA of the CDR3: TGTGCCGCATGGGCCGGACAGGGGGCGGACGAGCAGTACTTC. Its translation is CAAWAGQGADEQYF.

The rearrangement links TRBV29-1 to TRBJ2-2; TRBD1 matches at 11 bases. The V gene end was trimmed by 3 bases and the J gene end by 0 bases; junction bases not matched to a gene: 15. Germline V gene lookup returns CDR1 SQVTM and CDR2 ANQGSEA. The CDR3 length is 20 residues. The CDR3 region is CSVEAGIGTGGRANTGELFF. CDR3 DNA: TGCAGCGTTGAGGCAGGGATCGGGACAGGGGGGCGAGCGAACACCGGGGAGCTGTTTTTT.

The genes are TRBV5-5 and TRBJ2-7; TRBD1 aligns across 9 bases. The CDR3 has 16 amino acids. Germline lookup yields CDR1 SGHKS and CDR2 YYEKEE (reference sequence). The trim removed 2 bases at V and 0 bases at J, leaving 6 bases unmatched. DNA for the CDR3: TGTGCCAGCAGCTTCAGCTGGACAGGGGCCTCCTACGAGCAGTACTTC. This encodes CASSFSWTGASYEQYF.

This chain joins TRBV19 and TRBJ2-7; D is perhaps TRBD1 (5 bases). CDR3 length: 14 amino acids. From germline, CDR1 is LNHDA and CDR2 SQIVND (reference sequence). Trimming shortened V by 1 base and J by 3 bases, and 10 bases separated the two germline ends. The DNA of the CDR3 is TGTGCCAGTAGTATAGTAGGGGATGTCTACGAGCAGTACTTC. Its protein product is CASSIVGDVYEQYF.

V gene TRBV6-1 combines with J gene TRBJ2-7; D ambiguous. Per germline, CDR1 MNHNS and CDR2 SASEGT. Trimming left V 2 bases short and J 2 bases short, with 13 bases between. This CDR3 is built from 15 residues. CDR3 in amino acids: CASSELGLETYEQYF. CDR3 bases: TGTGCCAGCAGTGAATTGGGTCTGGAGACCTACGAGCAGTACTTC.

The CDR3 sequence is CASSQDRGVLGEKLFF. The CDR3 DNA reads TGCGCCAGCAGCCAAGATCGGGGTGTCCTTGGAGAAAAACTGTTTTTT. V and J are TRBV4-1 and TRBJ1-4, with D unclear. V was trimmed by 0 bases and J by 8 bases, leaving 16 bases between them. Per the germline V gene, CDR1 is MGHRA and CDR2 is YSYEKL. The CDR3 has 16 amino acids.

The chain uses TRBV27 and TRBJ1-5; D call uncertain. The ends were cut back, 4 bases at V and 0 bases at J, with 13 bases in the middle. The germline V gene has CDR1 MNHEY and CDR2 SMNVEV (reference sequence). The CDR3 is 16 amino acids. The chain's CDR3 is CASSSHLSLSNQPQHF. CDR3 sequence (DNA): TGTGCCAGCAGTTCTCACCTCAGTCTTAGCAATCAGCCCCAGCATTTT.